These 22 T cell receptor beta chains were all obtained from the same sample, sequenced in a study of cytomegalovirus exposure and HLA in healthy donors. Profiling relied on immunoSEQ multiplex PCR, and the TCRdb table lists in-frame clones only, not all of them. The data contain roughly 47,000 clones, more than 85% of them singletons. Sequencing input: PBMCs. The source is a woman between 18 and 29 years old in good health and CMV-seronegative.

The CDR3 protein is CASSQIFAQAAGVNEKLFF. The CDR3 DNA reads as TGTGCCAGCAGTCAAATATTCGCCCAGGCGGCAGGGGTAAATGAAAAACTGTTTTTT. V usage is TRBV28 and J usage is TRBJ1-4; TRBD1 is a possible D gene (6 bases). CDR1 MDHEN and CDR2 SYDVKM come from the germline V gene. The ends were cut back, 5 bases at V and 5 bases at J, with 27 bases in the middle. The CDR3 is 19 amino acids.

The CDR3 nucleotides are TGTGCCAGCAGGGGGACAGGGGGGGAGACCCAGTACTTC. It yields the protein CASRGTGGETQYF. The gene calls are TRBV9 and TRBJ2-5; TRBD1 aligns across 11 bases. From germline, CDR1 is SGDLS and CDR2 YYNGEE. V lost 5 bases, J lost 5 bases, and 2 bases stayed unmatched. This CDR3 region has 13 residues.

The gene calls are TRBV5-4 and TRBJ2-7; D may be TRBD1 (7 bases). Trimming took 3 bases from V and 5 from J, leaving 15 bases between them. Germline V gene data show CDR1 as SGHNT and CDR2 as YYREEE (reference sequence). The CDR3 runs 14 residues. The CDR3 DNA reads TGTGCCAGCAGCTCATTGCAGGGGGGTAACGAGCAGTACTTC. This translates into CASSSLQGGNEQYF.

This clone was recorded once. This chain uses TRBV28 with TRBJ2-1, with TRBD2 matching 10 bases. CDR1 and CDR2 (germline): MDHEN, SYDVKM. The CDR3 extends over 17 amino acids. V lost 3 bases and J lost 4; bases outside the gene matches: 9. The DNA for the CDR3 is TGTGCCAGCAGTTTTAGGCCTAGCGGGAGCAAGTACAATGAGCAGTTCTTC. Amino acid sequence: CASSFRPSGSKYNEQFF.

This clone occurred a few times. This chain connects TRBV6-4 to TRBJ2-3, with TRBD2 matching over 8 bases. CDR1 and CDR2 from the germline V gene are MRHNA and SNTAGT. V gave up 9 bases and J gave up 3 bases; unmatched junction bases: 11. The CDR3 spans 15 residues. CDR3 bases: TGTGCCAGAGAGATAGCGGGAAAGGATACAGATACGCAGTATTTT. Translating gives CAREIAGKDTDTQYF.

This chain connects TRBV7-9 to TRBJ1-1; no firm D call. The CDR3 length is 15 residues. Trimming stripped 5 bases from V and 3 bases from J, with 16 bases between. CDR1 SEHNR and CDR2 FQNEAQ come from the germline V gene (reference sequence). CDR3 nucleotide sequence: TGTGCCAGCAGCCCTCCACAACTAGGTGACACTGAAGCTTTCTTT. Translating it yields CASSPPQLGDTEAFF.

The chain carries TRBV6-5 and TRBJ2-1; D is unresolved. The CDR3 is 13 amino acids. Germline lookup yields CDR1 MNHEY and CDR2 SVGAGI. Trimming pared 0 bases from V and 8 bases from J, leaving 8 bases between. The DNA of the CDR3 is TGTGCCAGCAGTTACTCATCAGTCGATGAGCAGTTCTTC. Translating it yields CASSYSSVDEQFF.

This chain connects TRBV7-2 to TRBJ1-1; tentative D call: TRBD1 (6 bases). In germline, CDR1 is SGHTA, CDR2 FQGNSA. The CDR3 has 13 amino acids. V was clipped by 3 bases and J by 4 bases, with 9 bases between them. The CDR3 bases are TGTGCCAGCAGCTTGGACAGATTCACTGAAGCTTTCTTT. This translates into CASSLDRFTEAFF.

This clone showed up just once. V usage is TRBV11-1 and J usage is TRBJ2-2; D possibly corresponds to TRBD1 (7 bases). There are 16 residues in the CDR3. The ends were cut back, 5 bases at V and 6 bases at J, with 19 bases in the middle. The germline CDR1 and CDR2 sequences are SGHAT and FQDESV (reference sequence). The DNA of the CDR3 is TGTGCCAGCAGCCAAAGCCGACTAGACAGGGCCGGGGAGCTGTTTTTT. Amino acids: CASSQSRLDRAGELFF.

This clone has only one observation. The chain employs TRBV19 and TRBJ2-7, with 7 bases lining up with TRBD1. V dropped 4 bases and J dropped 4; count of bases not matched to a gene: 4. In germline, CDR1 is LNHDA, CDR2 SQIVND (reference sequence). The CDR3 totals 13 residues. As DNA, the CDR3 is TGTGCCAGTAGTAAGGGGACAGCTTACGAGCAGTACTTC. Translation gives CASSKGTAYEQYF.

With respect to this clone: The junction departs from the called germline gene at one end, perhaps through a read error. Different DNA sequences within this sample yield the same CDR3. The CDR3 bases are TGTGCCAGCAGTTTTGGGCAAATTTTCGCCGGCACTGAAGCCTTCTTT. This translates into CASSFGQIFAGTEAFF. The V call is TRBV28, the J call TRBJ1-1; no reliable D call. The CDR3 contains 16 residues. Germline CDR1 is MDHEN and CDR2 is SYDVKM.

In DNA form, the CDR3 reads TGTGCCAGCAGCTTCTCCACCGGACAGGGCAAAGCTTTCTTT. Encoded protein: CASSFSTGQGKAFF. The chain carries TRBV7-9 and TRBJ1-1; 8 nucleotides line up with TRBD1. The CDR3 spans 14 residues. The V and J ends lost 3 bases and 9 bases, in that order; junction bases with no gene match: 9. Germline-derived CDR1 and CDR2 are SEHNR and FQNEAQ (reference sequence).

The rearrangement joins TRBV19 to TRBJ1-2; D is perhaps TRBD1 (6 bases). The CDR3 is 14 residues long. Germline CDR1 LNHDA, CDR2 SQIVND (reference sequence). V lost 3 bases and J 3 bases, leaving 11 bases between the germline ends. CDR3: CASSMGAGDYGYTF. The CDR3 bases are TGTGCCAGTAGTATGGGGGCAGGGGACTATGGCTACACCTTC.

This rearrangement joins TRBV10-2 to TRBJ2-7; tentatively, D is TRBD2 (5 bases). The germline V gene encodes CDR1 WSHSY and CDR2 SAAADI. The CDR3 consists of 16 residues. V was pared by 0 bases and J by 0 bases, with 12 bases between. As DNA, the CDR3 is TGCGCCAGCAGTGAGTCGAGGAGGCAAGGCTCCTACGAGCAGTACTTC. Its translation is CASSESRRQGSYEQYF.

A single count supports this clone. The chain combines TRBV29-1 with TRBJ2-5; D not certain. V was shortened by 3 bases and J by 5 bases, with 13 bases between the two germline ends. Germline CDR1 SQVTM, CDR2 ANQGSEA. The CDR3 covers 13 residues. CDR3 sequence: CSVDHTDEETQYF. DNA for the CDR3: TGCAGCGTTGATCATACAGACGAGGAGACCCAGTACTTC.

J is TRBJ2-2 and V is TRBV6-1, with TRBD1 identical over 9 bases. V shed 7 bases and J 5 bases; nucleotides not matched to a gene: 2. The germline V gene encodes CDR1 MNHNS and CDR2 SASEGT. CDR3 length equals 13 residues. The CDR3 region has the DNA TGTGCCAGCACGACAGGGGGGACCGGGGAGCTGTTTTTT. Protein: CASTTGGTGELFF.

Only a few counts were recorded for this clone. The rearrangement links TRBV2 to TRBJ2-7; maybe TRBD1 (5 bases). Germline CDR1 and CDR2: SNHLY and FYNNEI. The CDR3 is 12 amino acids. V lost 5 bases, J lost 1 base, and 6 bases lay in between. This chain's CDR3 is CASSKGSYEQYF. Here the CDR3 DNA reads TGTGCCAGCAGTAAGGGGTCCTACGAGCAGTACTTC.

J is TRBJ2-1 and V is TRBV28, with TRBD2 identical over 16 bases. After removal of 6 bases from V and 9 bases from J, the junction contained 2 bases not matched to a gene. Germline V CDR1 and CDR2: MDHEN, SYDVKM. The CDR3 is 14 residues long. CDR3 amino acids: CASRGLAGGREQFF. The CDR3 DNA follows: TGTGCCAGCAGGGGACTAGCGGGGGGGCGTGAGCAGTTCTTC.

The chain uses TRBV5-1 and TRBJ2-5, with D maybe TRBD2 (5 bases). V was clipped by 0 bases and J by 5 bases, with 14 bases between them. The CDR3 contains 15 residues. Germline assignment: CDR1 SGHRS and CDR2 YFSETQ. The CDR3 DNA follows: TGCGCCAGCAGCTTGGCCCCGAGCGAGGGCGAGACCCAGTACTTC. Translation: CASSLAPSEGETQYF. Based on the CDR3 plus reference TRBV5-1 and TRBJ2-5, the full variable domain is KAGVTQTPRYLIKTRGQQVTLSCSPISGHRSVSWYQQTPGQGLQFLFEYFSETQRNKGNFPGRFSGRQFSNSRSEMNVSTLELGDSALYLCASSLAPSEGETQYFGPGTRLLVL.

The V and J genes are TRBV7-9 and TRBJ2-3; a possible D gene is TRBD1 (6 bases). The CDR3 spans 16 residues. The germline gives CDR1 SEHNR, CDR2 FQNEAQ (reference sequence). Trimming removed 5 bases from V and 0 bases from J, with 15 bases in between. CDR3 sequence (DNA): TGTGCCAGCAGCCCACGAGGGGGAGTTAGCACAGATACGCAGTATTTT. It encodes CASSPRGGVSTDTQYF.

This clone was seen only once. DNA of the CDR3: TGTGCCAGCAGTCCCTTACAGACAGGGGGAACTGAAGCTTTCTTT. Its protein product is CASSPLQTGGTEAFF. The V gene is TRBV27, the J gene TRBJ1-1; TRBD1 matches 9 bases. From germline, CDR1 is MNHEY and CDR2 SMNVEV (reference sequence). V shed 5 bases and J 5 bases; nucleotides not matched to a gene: 9. The CDR3 sequence is 15 residues long.

The chain's CDR3 is CASSISGVYNEQFF. CDR3 nucleotide sequence: TGTGCCAGCAGTATTAGCGGGGTTTACAATGAGCAGTTCTTC. The chain joins TRBV28 to TRBJ2-1, with 8 bases that match TRBD2. The CDR3 is made up of 14 amino acids. Germline V gene lookup returns CDR1 MDHEN and CDR2 SYDVKM. Trimming removed 5 bases from V and 4 bases from J; junction bases left unmatched: 4.